This record concerns one T cell receptor (beta chain) sequence. The antigen remains undetermined. This record comes from a study of cytomegalovirus exposure and HLA in healthy donors. The PCR employed 60 Vbeta primers together with 13 Jbeta primers. Sequencing was performed with immunoSEQ multiplex PCR; in TCRdb, only in-frame clones are kept and a portion is missing. The sample carries roughly 71,000 clones, roughly 60% recorded once. This CDR3 contains 14 residues. V shed 2 bases and J 4 bases; nucleotides not matched to a gene: 5. Germline lookup yields CDR1 MGHRA and CDR2 YSYEKL. Study findings and constraints: Specificity of three CMV-associated chains for CMV antigens was verified in vitro.

The chain joins TRBV4-1 to TRBJ2-7; 7 nucleotides align to TRBD1. The receptor's source is a man aged 30 to 45 in good health and CMV-seronegative. The sequenced material came from PBMCs. DNA for the CDR3: TGCGCCAGCAGCCAATTCGGGACAGCATACGAGCAGTACTTC. Amino acids: CASSQFGTAYEQYF.